Following are 22 T cell receptor beta chains from one sample sequenced in a study of cytomegalovirus exposure and HLA in healthy donors. TCRdb's table, derived via immunoSEQ multiplex PCR, lists solely in-frame clones and lacks some. The table has about 220,000 clones, 88% seen once. Sequencing was done on a sample of PBMCs. The receptor set was obtained from a woman under 30 in good health and CMV-seronegative.

This rearrangement joins TRBV5-1 to TRBJ2-3; 8 bases agree with TRBD2. CDR3 length equals 14 residues. V gave up 5 bases and J gave up 2 bases; unmatched junction bases: 4. CDR1 is SGHRS, CDR2 YFSETQ, per germline. CDR3 DNA: TGCGCCAGCAGTTCAGCGGGAGACACAGATACGCAGTATTTT. This codes for CASSSAGDTDTQYF.

The J gene is TRBJ2-7, the V gene TRBV7-3; 10 bases are a match to TRBD2. Germline-derived CDR1 and CDR2 are SGHTA and FQGTGA. V trimming: 2 bases; J trimming: 2 bases; junction bases outside the gene matches: 15. The CDR3 runs 19 residues. The CDR3 is CASSLLVLAGEEGAYEQYF. DNA for the CDR3: TGTGCCAGCAGCTTATTGGTCCTAGCGGGAGAAGAGGGCGCCTACGAGCAGTACTTC.

The rearrangement links TRBV4-1 to TRBJ2-7, with D perhaps matching TRBD2 (5 bases). V was cut by 5 bases and J by 6 bases, with 20 bases left in between. The CDR3 totals 15 residues. Germline-derived CDR1 and CDR2 are MGHRA and YSYEKL. CDR3 sequence: CASSSRDTRDLEQYF. The CDR3 DNA reads as TGCGCCAGCAGCAGCCGGGATACCCGGGATCTCGAGCAGTACTTC.

This sequence joins TRBV7-9 and TRBJ2-7, with 7 bases that match TRBD2. CDR1 SEHNR and CDR2 FQNEAQ come from the germline V gene (reference sequence). Losses at the gene ends were 2 bases for V and 2 bases for J; bases not matched to a gene: 0. The CDR3 runs to 13 residues. This chain's CDR3 is CASSLRGAYEQYF. In nucleotides, the CDR3 is TGTGCCAGCAGCTTACGGGGGGCCTACGAGCAGTACTTC.

This clone occurred once. The V gene is TRBV6-5, the J gene TRBJ2-5; 7 bases map to TRBD2. Germline V lookup: CDR1 MNHEY, CDR2 SVGAGI. This CDR3 spans 15 amino acids. The V and J ends lost 6 bases and 3 bases, in that order; junction bases with no gene match: 10. The CDR3 spells CASSPTILAEETQYF. The CDR3 DNA reads TGTGCCAGCAGCCCTACTATTCTAGCGGAAGAGACCCAGTACTTC.

This clone has just one count. This chain connects TRBV5-1 to TRBJ2-3; TRBD2 might be the D (7 bases). Trimming took off 0 bases at V and 5 bases at J, with 19 bases between the two ends. Germline CDR1 SGHRS, CDR2 YFSETQ. CDR3 size: 17 residues. Written as DNA, the CDR3 is TGCGCCAGCAGCTTGGTTTCGACTAGCAAGGGGGTAGATACGCAGTATTTT. This encodes CASSLVSTSKGVDTQYF.

This chain joins TRBV27 and TRBJ1-1; no firm D call. CDR3 size: 14 residues. CDR1 and CDR2 from the germline V gene are MNHEY and SMNVEV (reference sequence). V lost 2 bases and J lost 2, with 9 bases in between. CDR3 amino acids: CASSLVGRNTEAFF. Written as DNA, the CDR3 is TGTGCCAGCAGTTTAGTTGGCCGAAACACTGAAGCTTTCTTT.

In this sample, this clone turned up once. The chain employs TRBV5-1 and TRBJ2-1; 9 nucleotides line up with TRBD2. Per the germline V gene, CDR1 is SGHRS and CDR2 is YFSETQ. V lost 2 bases to trimming and J lost 9 bases; unmatched junction nucleotides: 9. This CDR3 spans 15 amino acids. In DNA, the CDR3 is TGCGCCAGCAGCTTCATAGCGGGAGAAAGGGTTGAGCAGTTCTTC. It translates to CASSFIAGERVEQFF.

The V call is TRBV7-6, the J call TRBJ1-4; the match to TRBD1 covers 9 bases. The CDR3 is 16 residues long. From germline, CDR1 is SGHVS and CDR2 FNYEAQ. V shed 5 bases, J shed 0 bases, and the junction held 4 bases outside the gene matches. Here the CDR3 reads CASSAGQGSTNEKLFF. CDR3 nucleotide sequence: TGTGCCAGCAGCGCGGGACAGGGTTCAACTAATGAAAAACTGTTTTTT.

The V call is TRBV10-3, the J call TRBJ1-1; the D is unclear. This CDR3 comprises 15 residues. Per germline, CDR1 ENHRY and CDR2 SYGVKD. Trimming pared 6 bases from V and 3 bases from J, leaving 17 bases between. The CDR3 DNA sequence: TGTGCCATCAGGGCTAACTCCGGAGTCGACACTGAAGCTTTCTTT. It translates to CAIRANSGVDTEAFF.

CDR3 protein: CASSQGDRDQPQHF. The CDR3 DNA is TGTGCCAGCAGCCAAGGGGACAGGGATCAGCCCCAGCATTTT. The rearrangement joins TRBV4-2 to TRBJ1-5, with TRBD1 matching over 9 bases. In germline, CDR1 is LGHNA, CDR2 YNFKEQ. V lost 1 base, J lost 5 bases, and 0 bases stayed unmatched. The CDR3 is 14 amino acids.

This clone was counted a few times. The chain has TRBV9 and TRBJ2-7, with 7 bases that match TRBD1. The CDR3 spans 14 residues. V dropped 4 bases and J dropped 3; count of bases not matched to a gene: 7. Germline V gene lookup returns CDR1 SGDLS and CDR2 YYNGEE. CDR3 loop: CASSPGQVGYEQYF. In DNA form, the CDR3 reads TGTGCCAGCAGCCCCGGACAGGTTGGCTACGAGCAGTACTTC.

This chain uses TRBV15 with TRBJ2-7; no definite D call. This CDR3 has 15 residues. Trimming shortened V by 1 base and J by 3 bases, and 13 bases separated the two germline ends. CDR1 and CDR2 from the germline V gene are LNHNV and YYDKDF (reference sequence). This chain's CDR3 is CATSRGREYRYEQYF. In DNA, the CDR3 is TGTGCCACCAGCAGAGGCCGTGAGTATCGCTACGAGCAGTACTTC. The full variable domain, rest sourced from reference TRBV15 and TRBJ2-7, is DAMVIQNPRYQVTQFGKPVTLSCSQTLNHNVMYWYQQKSSQAPKLLFHYYDKDFNNEADTPDNFQSRRPNTSFCFLDIRSPGLGDTAMYLCATSRGREYRYEQYFGPGTRLTVT.

The CDR3 DNA reads as TGTGCCAGCAGCCCAGCCCGGGACACCCCAACTAATGAAAAACTGTTTTTT. Its translation: CASSPARDTPTNEKLFF. This chain connects TRBV7-9 to TRBJ1-4; D possibly corresponds to TRBD1 (6 bases). The CDR3 spans 17 residues. Germline lookup yields CDR1 SEHNR and CDR2 FQNEAQ (reference sequence). V lost 5 bases to trimming and J lost 0 bases, with 16 bases between them.

In its sample, this clone was seen once. V and J are TRBV5-1 and TRBJ2-1, with 7 bases lining up with TRBD2. V trimming: 4 bases; J trimming: 7 bases; junction bases outside the gene matches: 8. This CDR3 is built from 14 residues. Germline V gives CDR1 SGHRS, CDR2 YFSETQ. This chain's CDR3 is CASSRDGRGNEQFF. In nucleotides, the CDR3 is TGCGCCAGCAGCCGAGACGGGCGGGGGAATGAGCAGTTCTTC.

The chain joins TRBV13 to TRBJ2-2, with 11 bases aligning to TRBD2. Germline V gene lookup returns CDR1 PRHDT and CDR2 FYEKMQ (reference sequence). V gave up 5 bases and J gave up 6 bases; unmatched junction bases: 2. This CDR3 region has 14 residues. The CDR3 reads CASSTGLAAGELFF. In nucleotides, the CDR3 is TGTGCCAGCAGCACGGGACTAGCGGCCGGGGAGCTGTTTTTT.

The chain is built from TRBV6-5 and TRBJ2-1, with 8 positions matching TRBD2. The V and J ends lost 5 bases and 7 bases, in that order; junction bases with no gene match: 10. Germline V gene sequence: CDR1 MNHEY, CDR2 SVGAGI. The CDR3 runs to 15 residues. The CDR3 protein is CASSQGLAGSNEQFF. CDR3 bases: TGTGCCAGCAGTCAAGGACTAGCAGGAAGTAATGAGCAGTTCTTC.

The J gene is TRBJ2-1, the V gene TRBV5-4; D unclear. Trimming took off 4 bases at V and 0 bases at J, with 11 bases between the two ends. This CDR3 spans 15 amino acids. Germline V gives CDR1 SGHNT, CDR2 YYREEE (reference sequence). CDR3 protein: CASSMLTGSYNEQFF. The DNA for the CDR3 is TGTGCCAGCAGCATGCTGACGGGCTCCTACAATGAGCAGTTCTTC.

This clone occurred many times. CDR3 coding DNA: TGCGCCAGCAGCCAAAGCGGGACACCTCATCAAGAGACCCAGTACTTC. Its protein is CASSQSGTPHQETQYF. The chain is built from TRBV5-1 and TRBJ2-5, with a possible D match to TRBD2 (7 bases). The CDR3 length is 16 residues. V gave up 4 bases and J gave up 2 bases, with 18 bases separating them. The germline V gene encodes CDR1 SGHRS and CDR2 YFSETQ.

CDR3 DNA: TGTGCCAGCAGCTTCCTAGCGGGAGGGGGGACAGATACGCAGTATTTT. This gives the protein CASSFLAGGGTDTQYF. The V call is TRBV11-2, the J call TRBJ2-3; TRBD2 aligns across 12 bases. This CDR3 spans 16 amino acids. J lost 3 bases, V lost 3 bases, and 4 bases had no gene match. Germline CDR1 reads SGHAT; CDR2 reads FQNNGV.

The rearrangement joins TRBV10-3 to TRBJ1-3, with TRBD1 as a possible D gene (6 bases). CDR1 and CDR2 (germline): ENHRY, SYGVKD. V was trimmed by 7 bases and J by 0 bases, leaving 16 bases between them. The CDR3 consists of 16 residues. The CDR3 nucleotides read TGTGCCATCACCGCGGGGGGGGGCCACTCTGGAAACACCATATATTTT. Encoded protein: CAITAGGGHSGNTIYF.

This clone was observed a single time. The gene calls are TRBV27 and TRBJ2-7; possible D gene TRBD1, 5 bases. V lost 3 bases to trimming and J lost 2 bases, with 8 bases between them. The length of the CDR3 is 13 residues. Germline CDR1 reads MNHEY; CDR2 reads SMNVEV (reference sequence). The CDR3 loop is CASSFKGPYEQYF. The CDR3 nucleotides read TGTGCCAGCAGTTTTAAGGGGCCCTACGAGCAGTACTTC.